One sample yielded the 9 T cell receptor beta chains listed below, sequenced in a study of cytomegalovirus exposure and HLA in healthy donors. Primers included in the PCR were 60 Vbeta and 13 Jbeta primers. Repertoires were generated with immunoSEQ multiplex PCR, while TCRdb's copy carries only in-frame clones and drops some. The data contain some 170,000 clones, more than 65% of them singletons. Sequencing was carried out using PBMCs. The receptors originated from a woman aged 45-65 years in good health and CMV-seronegative.

The chain uses TRBV11-2 and TRBJ1-1; 7 bases fit TRBD1. Trimming cost V 3 bases and J 2 bases; bases outside gene matches: 3. The CDR3 is 14 amino acids. Germline CDR1 and CDR2: SGHAT and FQNNGV. The CDR3 DNA reads as TGTGCCAGCAGCTTCACAGGGGCTAACACTGAAGCTTTCTTT. Translated, it gives CASSFTGANTEAFF.

The rearrangement uses TRBV4-3 and TRBJ1-6; TRBD1 is a possible D gene (6 bases). This CDR3 spans 15 amino acids. Germline CDR1 and CDR2: LGHNA and YSLEER. Trimming took 0 bases from V and 8 from J, leaving 11 bases between them. The CDR3 nucleotides read TGCGCCAGCAGCCAAGATCAGGGGAGGGATTCACCCCTCCACTTT. It yields the protein CASSQDQGRDSPLHF.

The chain combines TRBV29-1 with TRBJ2-3, with a possible D match to TRBD1 (5 bases). This CDR3 contains 13 residues. CDR1 is SQVTM, CDR2 ANQGSEA, per germline. V shed 2 bases and J shed 4 bases, with 10 bases lying between them. The CDR3 sequence: CSVEKDNSDTQYF. The DNA for the CDR3 is TGCAGCGTTGAAAAGGACAATTCAGATACGCAGTATTTT.

This chain joins TRBV5-1 and TRBJ1-6; 8 positions match TRBD1. Per germline, CDR1 SGHRS and CDR2 YFSETQ. J was trimmed by 0 bases and V by 2 bases; bases with no gene match: 10. There are 19 residues in the CDR3. CDR3 in DNA: TGCGCCAGCAGCTTAAGCGGGACAGGCGACTTCTCCTATAATTCACCCCTCCACTTT. This encodes CASSLSGTGDFSYNSPLHF.

This chain links TRBV30 with TRBJ2-7; D is unresolved. CDR1 is GTSNPN, CDR2 SVGIG, per germline (reference sequence). V shed 1 base and J shed 0 bases, with 10 bases lying between them. This CDR3 has 14 residues. CDR3 in DNA: TGTGCCTGGAGTGACATAGACAACTCCTACGAGCAGTACTTC. It yields the protein CAWSDIDNSYEQYF.

The CDR3 protein is CASMGTGAINQPQHF. CDR3 DNA: TGTGCCAGCATGGGGACAGGGGCTATCAATCAGCCCCAGCATTTT. The V and J genes are TRBV2 and TRBJ1-5; 10 bases map to TRBD1. The CDR3 loop spans 15 amino acids. V lost 7 bases, J lost 3 bases, and 6 bases stayed unmatched. Germline V CDR1 and CDR2: SNHLY, FYNNEI.

The rearrangement uses TRBV5-1 and TRBJ2-1, with 11 bases matching TRBD2. The junction had 6 bases not matched to a gene; V was cut back by 7 bases and J by 3 bases. The CDR3 spans 15 residues. CDR1 and CDR2 from the germline V gene are SGHRS and YFSETQ. In nucleotides, the CDR3 is TGCGCCAGCGCCTCCGGGACTAGCGGCTACAATGAGCAGTTCTTC. Translating gives CASASGTSGYNEQFF.

The chain links TRBV29-1 to TRBJ2-1; 9 nucleotides align to TRBD2. Germline V gene sequence: CDR1 SQVTM, CDR2 ANQGSEA. After removal of 4 bases from V and 4 bases from J, the junction contained 14 bases not matched to a gene. The CDR3 consists of 17 residues. CDR3 loop: CSVVTFSGGDPYNEQFF. The CDR3 DNA is TGCAGCGTTGTAACGTTTAGCGGGGGTGACCCTTACAATGAGCAGTTCTTC.

The chain recombines TRBV19 with TRBJ2-3; D might be TRBD2 (6 bases). This CDR3 is built from 16 residues. V lost 3 bases to trimming and J lost 2 bases, with 15 bases between them. Germline assignment: CDR1 LNHDA and CDR2 SQIVND (reference sequence). Here the CDR3 reads CASSIVRDWSTDTQYF. The CDR3 region has the DNA TGTGCCAGTAGTATCGTTCGGGACTGGTCCACAGATACGCAGTATTTT.